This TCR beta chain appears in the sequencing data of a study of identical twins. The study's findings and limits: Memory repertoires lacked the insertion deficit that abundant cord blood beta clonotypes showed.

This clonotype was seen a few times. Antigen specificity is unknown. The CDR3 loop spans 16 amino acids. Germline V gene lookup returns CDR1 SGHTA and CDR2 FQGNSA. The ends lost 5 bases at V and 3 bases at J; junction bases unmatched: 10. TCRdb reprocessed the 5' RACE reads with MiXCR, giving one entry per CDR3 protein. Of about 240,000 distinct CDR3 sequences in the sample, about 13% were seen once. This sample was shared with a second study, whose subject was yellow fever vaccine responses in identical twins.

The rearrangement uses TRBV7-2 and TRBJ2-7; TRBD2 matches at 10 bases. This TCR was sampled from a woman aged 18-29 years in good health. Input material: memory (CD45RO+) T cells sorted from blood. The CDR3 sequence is CASSPQSAGGNYEQYF. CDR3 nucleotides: TGTGCCAGCAGCCCGCAGTCAGCGGGAGGGAACTACGAGCAGTACTTC. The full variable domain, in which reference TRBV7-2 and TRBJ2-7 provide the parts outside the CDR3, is GAGVSQSPSNKVTEKGKDVELRCDPISGHTALYWYRQSLGQGLEFLIYFQGNSAPDKSGLPSDRFSAERTGGSVSTLTIQRTQQEDSAVYLCASSPQSAGGNYEQYFGPGTRLTVT.